The 22 T cell receptor beta chains reported below all come from one sample, sequenced in a study of blood T cells in healthy people across ages. Primers used in a second PCR of about 7 to 12 cycles were a sample-barcoded 5' primer and a J-beta primer mix. TCRdb re-derived calls from the 5' RACE reads in MiXCR, one entry per CDR3 protein. This table has approximately 580,000 distinct CDR3 sequences, 24% appearing once. These data also featured in a second study, about T cells of mothers and their children.

Sequenced sample: blood. These receptors were collected from a boy under 18 in good health.

The chain is built from TRBV7-3 and TRBJ1-1; unclear D gene. Per germline, CDR1 SGHTA and CDR2 FQGTGA. With 3 bases removed from V and 0 bases from J, the gap between germline ends came to 5 bases. The CDR3 sequence is 13 residues long. CDR3 in amino acids: CASSFGMNTEAFF. The CDR3 DNA reads as TGTGCCAGCAGCTTCGGTATGAACACTGAAGCTTTCTTT.

There are a few counts of this clonotype. J is TRBJ1-1 and V is TRBV12-3 or TRBV12-4; possibly TRBD1 for D (6 bases). Trimming took 1 base from V and 0 from J, leaving 9 bases between them. The CDR3 has 15 residues. CDR3 in DNA: TGTGCCAGCAGTTTAGAATACAGGGTGAACACTGAAGCTTTCTTT. Translated: CASSLEYRVNTEAFF.

In this sample, this clonotype turned up a few times. The chain has TRBV28 and TRBJ2-3; TRBD2 matches 10 bases. Per the germline V gene, CDR1 is MDHEN and CDR2 is SYDVKM. J gave up 6 bases and V 5 bases, and 11 bases lay outside the gene matches. The CDR3 loop spans 16 amino acids. The CDR3 nucleotides are TGTGCCAGCAGTAGTACTAGCGGGGAGCTATCTGATACGCAGTATTTT. It specifies CASSSTSGELSDTQYF.

At least ten counts were recorded for this clonotype. The chain recombines TRBV29-1 with TRBJ2-5; D ambiguous. CDR1 is SQVTM and CDR2 is ANQGSEA in the germline V gene. The CDR3 length is 10 residues. Trimming stripped 3 bases from V and 1 base from J, with 0 bases between. CDR3 in amino acids: CSVDQETQYF. In nucleotides, the CDR3 is TGCAGCGTTGACCAAGAGACCCAGTACTTC. Using reference TRBV29-1 and TRBJ2-5 for the parts outside the CDR3, the full variable domain is SAVISQKPSRDICQRGTSLTIQCQVDSQVTMMFWYRQQPGQSLTLIATANQGSEATYESGFVIDKFPISRPNLTFSTLTVSNMSPEDSSIYLCSVDQETQYFGPGTRLLVL.

This clonotype was counted between two and nine times. The chain joins TRBV3-1 to TRBJ1-1; D gene ambiguous. Between the trimmed V and J ends, which lost 2 bases and 1 base, there was a span of 5 bases. Per germline, CDR1 LGHDT and CDR2 YNNKEL (reference sequence). This CDR3 is 13 amino acids long. CDR3 sequence reads: CASSQPPNTEAFF. DNA of the CDR3: TGTGCCAGCAGCCAACCTCCGAACACTGAAGCTTTCTTT.

This clonotype was observed a few times. The chain recombines TRBV5-1 with TRBJ2-3; TRBD2 aligns across 12 bases. The CDR3 spans 17 residues. The germline gives CDR1 SGHRS, CDR2 YFSETQ. Trimming cost V 2 bases and J 6 bases; bases outside gene matches: 10. CDR3 in amino acids: CASSFVGTSGPGDTQYF. CDR3 nucleotides: TGCGCCAGCAGCTTTGTCGGGACTAGCGGGCCTGGGGATACGCAGTATTTT.

This clonotype was seen only a few times. The gene calls are TRBV3-1 and TRBJ2-5, with 8 bases fitting TRBD2. The end of the DNA aligns better with TRBJ2-1, so the J call may be wrong. The CDR3 runs to 15 residues. Per germline, CDR1 LGHDT and CDR2 YNNKEL (reference sequence). CDR3 nucleotide sequence: TGTGCCAGCAGCCAACAGGTGGCGGGGGGAGGGGAGCAGTTCTTC. This translates into CASSQQVAGGGEQFF.

The rearrangement links TRBV28 to TRBJ2-5, with 10 bases aligning to TRBD2. TRBJ2-1 matches the DNA end more closely, so the J call is doubtful. This CDR3 contains 12 residues. From germline, CDR1 is MDHEN and CDR2 SYDVKM. This CDR3 is CASRPAGGSQFF. In DNA, the CDR3 is TGTGCCAGCCGCCCAGCGGGAGGGTCGCAGTTCTTC.

This clonotype was counted a few times. This rearrangement joins TRBV27 to TRBJ2-1; 8 nucleotides match TRBD2. The CDR3 is 15 residues long. Germline CDR1 is MNHEY and CDR2 is SMNVEV (reference sequence). With V trimmed by 7 bases and J by 1 base, 6 bases remained unmatched. The CDR3 DNA is TGTGCCAGCAAAGACGGGGGGGTTTCCTACAATGAGCAGTTCTTC. Its translation is CASKDGGVSYNEQFF.

The chain is built from TRBV28 and TRBJ1-4; D is uncertain. This CDR3 spans 15 amino acids. CDR1 is MDHEN, CDR2 SYDVKM, per germline. Deletions cut 2 bases from V and 0 bases from J, with 7 bases between. CDR3 nucleotide sequence: TGTGCCAGCAGTTTAGCCGCGTCAACTAATGAAAAACTGTTTTTT. Translated: CASSLAASTNEKLFF.

V is TRBV7-2 and J is TRBJ2-2, with TRBD2 as a possible D gene (5 bases). With 3 bases removed from V and 4 bases from J, the gap between germline ends came to 18 bases. Germline V gives CDR1 SGHTA, CDR2 FQGNSA. The CDR3 is 17 amino acids. CDR3 loop: CASSFHRRTQSTGELFF. In nucleotides, the CDR3 is TGTGCCAGCAGCTTCCACCGAAGGACTCAAAGCACCGGGGAGCTGTTTTTT.

V is TRBV18 and J is TRBJ2-7, with TRBD2 matching 10 bases. The germline CDR1 and CDR2 sequences are KGHSH and LQKENI. The CDR3 totals 12 residues. J lost 6 bases, V lost 6 bases, and 2 bases had no gene match. The CDR3 sequence is CASSRTSGEQYV. CDR3 coding DNA: TGTGCCAGCTCCCGGACTAGCGGCGAGCAGTACGTC.

The J gene is TRBJ2-3, the V gene TRBV2, with 7 positions matching TRBD2. Germline-derived CDR1 and CDR2 are SNHLY and FYNNEI. This CDR3 has 12 residues. Germline trimming cut 8 bases from V and 4 bases from J; bases unmatched to any gene: 3. CDR3 DNA: TGTGCCAGCGGCCGGGGGGCAGATACGCAGTATTTT. Translation: CASGRGADTQYF.

V usage is TRBV10-3 and J usage is TRBJ1-1; possibly TRBD1 for D (5 bases). V was trimmed by 4 bases and J by 1 base, leaving 13 bases between them. The CDR3 runs 15 residues. The germline gives CDR1 ENHRY, CDR2 SYGVKD. This chain's CDR3 is CAISAMGVGNTEAFF. CDR3 DNA sequence: TGTGCCATCAGTGCCATGGGGGTAGGGAACACTGAAGCTTTCTTT.

This clonotype was seen a single time. The genes are TRBV10-3 and TRBJ2-3; no clear D. CDR1 ENHRY and CDR2 SYGVKD come from the germline V gene. CDR3 length: 13 amino acids. The V end was cut by 1 base, the J end by 4 bases, with 6 bases between. The DNA for the CDR3 is TGTGCCATCAGTGAGTTCCGAGCAGATACGCAGTATTTT. Protein sequence: CAISEFRADTQYF.

The chain has TRBV29-1 and TRBJ2-7, with D possibly called TRBD1 or TRBD2 (5 bases each). Germline CDR1 and CDR2: SQVTM and ANQGSEA. Trimming removed 1 base from V and 5 bases from J, with 12 bases in between. The CDR3 has 13 amino acids. The CDR3 DNA sequence: TGCAGCGTTGAAGCCAGTGGGGGACACGAGCAGTACTTC. This translates into CSVEASGGHEQYF.

V usage is TRBV11-2 and J usage is TRBJ2-1, with a possible D match to TRBD1 (5 bases). This CDR3 is built from 15 residues. Germline-derived CDR1 and CDR2 are SGHAT and FQNNGV. Deletions cut 6 bases from V and 1 base from J, with 13 bases between. CDR3 DNA sequence: TGTGCCAGCAGAAGACAGAGACAATCCTACAATGAGCAGTTCTTC. Encoded protein: CASRRQRQSYNEQFF. The entire variable domain, with the rest obtained from reference TRBV11-2 and TRBJ2-1, is as follows: EAGVAQSPRYKIIEKRQSVAFWCNPISGHATLYWYQQILGQGPKLLIQFQNNGVVDDSQLPKDRFSAERLKGVDSTLKIQPAKLEDSAVYLCASRRQRQSYNEQFFGPGTRLTVL.

J is TRBJ2-7 and V is TRBV6-5; 11 bases line up with TRBD1. The CDR3 extends over 17 amino acids. The V gene's germline CDR1 is MNHEY and CDR2 SVGAGI. V gave up 3 bases and J gave up 2 bases; unmatched junction bases: 9. Here the CDR3 reads CASSYFGRDRGAYEQYF. CDR3 nucleotide sequence: TGTGCCAGCAGTTATTTCGGCCGGGACAGGGGGGCCTACGAGCAGTACTTC.

This chain uses TRBV4-2 with TRBJ2-1; the D call may be TRBD1 or TRBD2 (5 bases each). Between the trimmed V and J ends, which lost 0 bases and 1 base, there was a span of 16 bases. The CDR3 covers 18 residues. Germline V lookup: CDR1 LGHNA, CDR2 YNFKEQ. The CDR3 DNA follows: TGTGCCAGCAGCCAAGATTTCACGAGGGACCCTTCCTACAATGAGCAGTTCTTC. It is translated as CASSQDFTRDPSYNEQFF.

This clonotype came up a few times. The CDR3 loop is CASSSAITDTQYF. The CDR3 DNA sequence: TGTGCCAGCTCAAGCGCCATCACAGATACGCAGTATTTT. This chain joins TRBV18 and TRBJ2-3; the D is unclear. The V gene's germline CDR1 is KGHSH and CDR2 LQKENI. The CDR3 covers 13 residues. The ends were cut back, 5 bases at V and 2 bases at J, with 8 bases in the middle.

The chain combines TRBV5-1 with TRBJ2-5, with D perhaps TRBD1 (6 bases). The DNA end is a closer match to TRBJ2-7, so the J assignment may be wrong. CDR3 length: 14 residues. The V gene's germline CDR1 is SGHRS and CDR2 YFSETQ. For the CDR3, the DNA is TGCGCCAGCAGCTTGCGGACAGCGGACTACGAGCAGTACTTC. Translated: CASSLRTADYEQYF.

This clonotype was observed a few times. The chain carries TRBV20-1 and TRBJ2-3; D gene ambiguous. This CDR3 is 15 amino acids long. The germline CDR1 and CDR2 sequences are DFQATT and SNEGSKA (reference sequence). The ends were cut back, 5 bases at V and 0 bases at J, with 15 bases in the middle. Here the CDR3 reads CSARRIASSTDTQYF. The CDR3, as DNA: TGCAGTGCTCGAAGGATAGCCTCTAGCACAGATACGCAGTATTTT.